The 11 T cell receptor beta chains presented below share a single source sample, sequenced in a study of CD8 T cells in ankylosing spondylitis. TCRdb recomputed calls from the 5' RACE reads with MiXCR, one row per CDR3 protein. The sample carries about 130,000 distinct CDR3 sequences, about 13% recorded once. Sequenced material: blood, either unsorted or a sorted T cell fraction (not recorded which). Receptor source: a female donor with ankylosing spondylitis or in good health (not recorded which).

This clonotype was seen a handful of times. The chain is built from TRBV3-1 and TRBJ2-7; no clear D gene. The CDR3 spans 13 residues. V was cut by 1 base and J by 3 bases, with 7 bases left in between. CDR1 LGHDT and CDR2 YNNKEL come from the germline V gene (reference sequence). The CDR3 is CASSQVPYYEQYF. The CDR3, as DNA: TGTGCCAGCAGCCAAGTGCCCTACTACGAGCAGTACTTC.

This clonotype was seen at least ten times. The CDR3 loop reads CASSQTGTGVSEQYF. The CDR3, as DNA: TGTGCCAGCAGTCAGACCGGGACAGGGGTTTCCGAGCAGTACTTC. The chain combines TRBV12-3 or TRBV12-4 with TRBJ2-7, with 10 bases identical to TRBD1. This CDR3 contains 15 residues. Trimming at V came to 5 bases and at J to 6 bases, leaving 10 bases not matched to a gene.

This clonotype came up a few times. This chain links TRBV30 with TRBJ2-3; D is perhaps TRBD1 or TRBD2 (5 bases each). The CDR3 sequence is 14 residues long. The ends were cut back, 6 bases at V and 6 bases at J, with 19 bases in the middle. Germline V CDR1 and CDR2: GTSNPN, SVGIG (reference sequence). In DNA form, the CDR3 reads TGTGCCTGTACCATTGACAGCAGAGGGGATACGCAGTATTTT. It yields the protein CACTIDSRGDTQYF.

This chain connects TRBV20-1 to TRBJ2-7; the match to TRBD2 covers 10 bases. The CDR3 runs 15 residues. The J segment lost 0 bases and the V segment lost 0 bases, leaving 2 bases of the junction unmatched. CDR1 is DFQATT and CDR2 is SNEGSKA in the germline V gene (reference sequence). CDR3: CSARELAGLSYEQYF. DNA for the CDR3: TGCAGTGCTAGAGAACTAGCGGGACTCTCCTACGAGCAGTACTTC.

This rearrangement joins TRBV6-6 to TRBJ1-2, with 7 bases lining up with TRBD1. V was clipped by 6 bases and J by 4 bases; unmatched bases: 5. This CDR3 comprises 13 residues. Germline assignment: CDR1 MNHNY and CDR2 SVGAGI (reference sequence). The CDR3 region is CASSQRDSYGYTF. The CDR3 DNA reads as TGTGCCAGCAGCCAACGGGACAGCTATGGCTACACCTTC.

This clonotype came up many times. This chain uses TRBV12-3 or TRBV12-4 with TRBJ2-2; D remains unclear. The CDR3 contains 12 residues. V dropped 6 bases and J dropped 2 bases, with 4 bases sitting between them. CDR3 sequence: CASSTNTGELFF. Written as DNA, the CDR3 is TGTGCCAGCAGCACAAACACCGGGGAGCTGTTTTTT.

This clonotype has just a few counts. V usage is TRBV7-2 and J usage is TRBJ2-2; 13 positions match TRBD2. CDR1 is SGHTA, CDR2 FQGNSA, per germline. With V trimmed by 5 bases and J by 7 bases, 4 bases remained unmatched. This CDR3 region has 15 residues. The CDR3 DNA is TGTGCCAGCAGCAAGACTAGCGGGGGGTACGGGGAGCTGTTTTTT. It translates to CASSKTSGGYGELFF.

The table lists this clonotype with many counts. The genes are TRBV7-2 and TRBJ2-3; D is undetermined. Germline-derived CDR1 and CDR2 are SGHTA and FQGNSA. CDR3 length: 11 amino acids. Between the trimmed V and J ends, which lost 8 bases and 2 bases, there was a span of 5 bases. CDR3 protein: CASGSTDTQYF. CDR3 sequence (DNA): TGTGCCAGCGGCTCCACAGATACGCAGTATTTT. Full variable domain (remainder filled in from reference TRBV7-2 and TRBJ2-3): GAGVSQSPSNKVTEKGKDVELRCDPISGHTALYWYRQSLGQGLEFLIYFQGNSAPDKSGLPSDRFSAERTGGSVSTLTIQRTQQEDSAVYLCASGSTDTQYFGPGTRLTVL.

The CDR3 spells CSAKAPQGPNTEAFF. The DNA of the CDR3 is TGCAGCGCCAAGGCCCCACAGGGGCCAAACACTGAAGCTTTCTTT. The chain is built from TRBV29-1 and TRBJ1-1, with 7 bases aligning to TRBD1. The CDR3 has 15 amino acids. The V and J ends lost 7 bases and 2 bases, in that order; junction bases with no gene match: 13. Looked up from germline, CDR1 is SQVTM and CDR2 is ANQGSEA.

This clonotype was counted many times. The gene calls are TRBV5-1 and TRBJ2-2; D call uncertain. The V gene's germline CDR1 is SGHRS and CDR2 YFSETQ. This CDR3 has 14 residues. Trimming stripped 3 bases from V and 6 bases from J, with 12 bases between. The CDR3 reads CASSYVWDPGELFF. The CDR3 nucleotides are TGCGCCAGCAGCTACGTCTGGGATCCCGGGGAGCTGTTTTTT.

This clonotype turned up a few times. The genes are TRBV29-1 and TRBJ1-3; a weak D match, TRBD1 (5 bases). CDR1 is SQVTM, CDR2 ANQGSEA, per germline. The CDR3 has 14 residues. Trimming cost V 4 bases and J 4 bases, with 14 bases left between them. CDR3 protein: CSVGGLGPGNTIYF. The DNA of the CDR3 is TGCAGCGTTGGTGGTTTGGGGCCCGGAAACACCATATATTTT.